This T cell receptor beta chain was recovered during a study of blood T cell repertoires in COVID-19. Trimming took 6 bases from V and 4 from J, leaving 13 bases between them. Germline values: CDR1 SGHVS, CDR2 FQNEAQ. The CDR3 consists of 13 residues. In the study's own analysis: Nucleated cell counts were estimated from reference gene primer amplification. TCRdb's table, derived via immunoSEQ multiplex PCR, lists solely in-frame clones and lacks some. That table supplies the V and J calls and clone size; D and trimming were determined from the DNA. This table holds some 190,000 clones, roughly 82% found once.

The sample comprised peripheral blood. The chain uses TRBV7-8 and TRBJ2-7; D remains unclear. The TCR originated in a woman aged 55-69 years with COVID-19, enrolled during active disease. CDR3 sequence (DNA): TGTGCCAGCAGTACTTTCCGGGTTTACGAGCAGTACTTC. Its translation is CASSTFRVYEQYF.